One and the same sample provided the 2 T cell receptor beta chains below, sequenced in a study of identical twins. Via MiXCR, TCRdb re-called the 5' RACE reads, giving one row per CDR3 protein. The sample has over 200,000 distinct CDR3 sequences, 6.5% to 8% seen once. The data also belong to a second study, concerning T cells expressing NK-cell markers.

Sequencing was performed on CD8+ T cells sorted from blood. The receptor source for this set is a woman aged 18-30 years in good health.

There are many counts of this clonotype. For the CDR3, the DNA is TGTGCCAGCAGCTTATTTTCAGGGCCTAACTATGGCTACACCTTC. Translating it yields CASSLFSGPNYGYTF. The chain carries TRBV11-2 and TRBJ1-2; the D gene is possibly TRBD1 (5 bases). Trimming removed 2 bases at V and 0 bases at J, with 10 bases between. CDR3 length: 15 amino acids. The germline gives CDR1 SGHAT, CDR2 FQNNGV. Together with reference TRBV11-2 and TRBJ1-2, the CDR3 gives the full variable domain: EAGVAQSPRYKIIEKRQSVAFWCNPISGHATLYWYQQILGQGPKLLIQFQNNGVVDDSQLPKDRFSAERLKGVDSTLKIQPAKLEDSAVYLCASSLFSGPNYGYTFGSGTRLTVV.

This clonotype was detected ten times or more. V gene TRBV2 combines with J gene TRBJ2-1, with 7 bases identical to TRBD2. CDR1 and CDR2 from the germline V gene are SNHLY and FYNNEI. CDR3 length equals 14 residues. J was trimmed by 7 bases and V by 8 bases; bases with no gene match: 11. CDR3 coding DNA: TGTGCCAGCGGGGAGGGACTTGGTGGTAATGAGCAGTTCTTC. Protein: CASGEGLGGNEQFF.